Listed below are T cell receptor beta chains from one sample, sequenced in a study of blood T cell repertoires in COVID-19. Measured with immunoSEQ multiplex PCR; TCRdb has only the in-frame clones, and not every one. The table records about 180,000 clones, roughly 88% of them present only once. The specimen was peripheral blood. Receptors were obtained from a man at least 80 years old with COVID-19, enrolled during active disease. Both conserved end residues are part of each CDR3. Each record gives: clone size, D gene, V gene, J gene, CDR3 DNA, CDR3 protein. D genes are given only for firm matches. Clone sizes are given selectively: once, few, many, or a class where the clone is expanded.

abundance: NA
d_gene: TRBD1
v_gene: TRBV11-2
j_gene: TRBJ1-5
CDR3nt: TGTGCCAGCAGCCTAAGGGGGCATGGCAATCAGCCCCAGCATTTT
CDR3aa: CASSLRGHGNQPQHF

abundance: NA
d_gene: TRBD1
v_gene: TRBV14
j_gene: TRBJ2-7
CDR3nt: TGTGCCAGCAGCCTCTGGCCACCGGGACAGACCTCCTACGAGCAGTACTTC
CDR3aa: CASSLWPPGQTSYEQYF

abundance: NA
d_gene: NA
v_gene: TRBV6-6
j_gene: TRBJ2-2
CDR3nt: TGTGCCAGCAGTTACTCGAGCTTCGCCGGGGAGCTGTTTTTT
CDR3aa: CASSYSSFAGELFF

abundance: many
d_gene: NA
v_gene: TRBV9
j_gene: TRBJ1-1
CDR3nt: TGTGCCAGCAGCGTAGCAGGGGCGGACACTGAAGCTTTCTTT
CDR3aa: CASSVAGADTEAFF

abundance: NA
d_gene: TRBD1
v_gene: TRBV7-9
j_gene: TRBJ2-7
CDR3nt: TGTGCCAGCATCCGAAGGGACAGCCTGGACGAGCAGTACTTC
CDR3aa: CASIRRDSLDEQYF

abundance: few
d_gene: NA
v_gene: TRBV24-1
j_gene: TRBJ2-3
CDR3nt: TGTGCCACCAGTGACCCCGACAGAGGGGGAGATACGCAGTATTTT
CDR3aa: CATSDPDRGGDTQYF

abundance: NA
d_gene: TRBD2
v_gene: TRBV28
j_gene: TRBJ2-3
CDR3nt: TGTGCCAGCAGTCTCCTAACTAGCGGGGGGGCAGATACGCAGTATTTT
CDR3aa: CASSLLTSGGADTQYF

abundance: few
d_gene: NA
v_gene: TRBV11-3
j_gene: TRBJ1-2
CDR3nt: TGTGCCAGCAGCTTAGACGGGGGTGGCTACACCTTC
CDR3aa: CASSLDGGGYTF

abundance: NA
d_gene: TRBD2
v_gene: TRBV7-2
j_gene: TRBJ2-5
CDR3nt: TGTGCCAGCAGCTTACGCCTAGCGGGTAGAGAGACCCAGTACTTC
CDR3aa: CASSLRLAGRETQYF

abundance: few
d_gene: TRBD1
v_gene: TRBV18
j_gene: TRBJ1-2
CDR3nt: TGTGCCAGCTCACGGCCACAGGGGCCAACGGACTATGGCTACACCTTC
CDR3aa: CASSRPQGPTDYGYTF

abundance: NA
d_gene: TRBD1
v_gene: TRBV6-6
j_gene: TRBJ1-2
CDR3nt: TGTGCCAGCAGACGCGGACAGGGAGAATATGGCTACACCTTC
CDR3aa: CASRRGQGEYGYTF

abundance: NA
d_gene: TRBD1
v_gene: TRBV4-1
j_gene: TRBJ2-2
CDR3nt: TGCGCCAGCAGTACCGGGACAGTGAACACCGGGGAGCTGTTTTTT
CDR3aa: CASSTGTVNTGELFF

abundance: NA
d_gene: TRBD1
v_gene: TRBV2
j_gene: TRBJ1-4
CDR3nt: TGTGCCAGCACCGGGACAGCTTCAACTAATGAAAAACTGTTTTTT
CDR3aa: CASTGTASTNEKLFF

abundance: NA
d_gene: NA
v_gene: TRBV27
j_gene: TRBJ2-6
CDR3nt: TGTGCCAGCAGTTTGCGAGGGACTGGGGCCAACGTCCTGACTTTC
CDR3aa: CASSLRGTGANVLTF

abundance: NA
d_gene: NA
v_gene: TRBV5-1
j_gene: TRBJ1-2
CDR3nt: TGCGCCAGCAGCTTGTCGTCGGGGATTGGTGGCTACACCTTC
CDR3aa: CASSLSSGIGGYTF

abundance: NA
d_gene: NA
v_gene: TRBV11-2
j_gene: TRBJ1-6
CDR3nt: TGTGCCAGCAGCTTAGAAGGCCAGGGGAGTTCACCCCTCCACTTT
CDR3aa: CASSLEGQGSSPLHF

abundance: NA
d_gene: NA
v_gene: TRBV12-3/TRBV12-4
j_gene: TRBJ2-4
CDR3nt: TGTGCCAGCAACAGGGGAGGACTCCAGAAGTACTTC
CDR3aa: CASNRGGLQKYF

abundance: NA
d_gene: NA
v_gene: TRBV18
j_gene: TRBJ1-4
CDR3nt: TGTGCCAGCTCACCACCAATTCTTGCAACTAATGAAAAACTGTTTTTT
CDR3aa: CASSPPILATNEKLFF

abundance: few
d_gene: TRBD1
v_gene: TRBV7-9
j_gene: TRBJ1-4
CDR3nt: TGTGCCAGCAGCGGACGGGACAGAAATGAAAAACTGTTTTTT
CDR3aa: CASSGRDRNEKLFF

abundance: NA
d_gene: NA
v_gene: TRBV29-1
j_gene: TRBJ2-2
CDR3nt: TGCAGCGTTGTGGGCAGAGAGAACACCGGGGAGCTGTTTTTT
CDR3aa: CSVVGRENTGELFF

abundance: NA
d_gene: TRBD2
v_gene: TRBV3-1/TRBV3-2
j_gene: TRBJ2-4
CDR3nt: TGTGCCAGCAGCCAATGGGGCGCGGGGGAAAAAAACATTCAGTACTTC
CDR3aa: CASSQWGAGEKNIQYF

abundance: once
d_gene: NA
v_gene: TRBV5-1
j_gene: TRBJ2-5
CDR3nt: TGCGCCAGCAGCTTGGTGAGGCAAGAGACCCAGTACTTC
CDR3aa: CASSLVRQETQYF

abundance: NA
d_gene: NA
v_gene: TRBV7-3
j_gene: TRBJ2-3
CDR3nt: TGTGCCAGCAGCTTAGGGCTAGCTTCAAATACGCAGTATTTT
CDR3aa: CASSLGLASNTQYF

abundance: NA
d_gene: NA
v_gene: TRBV10-1
j_gene: TRBJ2-3
CDR3nt: TGCGCCAGCAGTGATCGGGGACAAGCAGATACGCAGTATTTT
CDR3aa: CASSDRGQADTQYF

abundance: NA
d_gene: NA
v_gene: TRBV12-3/TRBV12-4
j_gene: TRBJ2-1
CDR3nt: TGTGCAGTGGGGGGGCCCTACAATGAGCAGTTCTTC
CDR3aa: CAVGGPYNEQFF

abundance: NA
d_gene: NA
v_gene: TRBV4-1
j_gene: TRBJ1-5
CDR3nt: TGCGCCAGCAGCCAAGGAGAGAATCAGCCCCAGCATTTT
CDR3aa: CASSQGENQPQHF